The 27 T cell receptor beta chains below come from one sample, sequenced in a study of T-cell reconstitution after alpha-beta-depleted transplantation in children. Library preparation (for TCRbeta) was performed with unique molecular identifiers. MiXCR, run by TCRdb on the PCR reads, gives a single entry per CDR3 protein. The sample lists 330,000 or so distinct CDR3 sequences; approximately 10% were seen once. The starting material was PBMCs from the stem cell graft donor, obtained from the stem cell graft. The receptors come from a human donor who donated a stem cell graft to a child with acute lymphoblastic leukemia.

J is TRBJ2-5 and V is TRBV20-1; 13 bases map to TRBD2. The J segment lost 1 base and the V segment lost 6 bases, leaving 5 bases of the junction unmatched. CDR3 length: 15 residues. Germline V gene data show CDR1 as DFQATT and CDR2 as SNEGSKA (reference sequence). The CDR3 loop is CSARTSGGRQETQYF. The CDR3 bases are TGCAGTGCGAGGACTAGCGGGGGCCGCCAAGAGACCCAGTACTTC.

V usage is TRBV7-8 and J usage is TRBJ2-3, with D perhaps matching TRBD2 (6 bases). The V gene lost 6 bases and the J gene lost 5 bases, with 24 bases spanning the gap. The CDR3 consists of 17 residues. In germline, CDR1 is SGHVS, CDR2 FQNEAQ. CDR3 residues: CASRVGIGGISEDTQYF. In DNA form, the CDR3 reads TGTGCCAGCAGAGTCGGGATTGGCGGGATAAGTGAAGATACGCAGTATTTT.

Ten or more counts support this clonotype. V usage is TRBV15 and J usage is TRBJ2-1; 12 positions agree with TRBD2. The germline V gene has CDR1 LNHNV and CDR2 YYDKDF (reference sequence). The J segment lost 6 bases and the V segment lost 4 bases, leaving 4 bases of the junction unmatched. This CDR3 region has 15 residues. CDR3 amino acids: CATSTLAGGPNEQFF. CDR3 nucleotides: TGTGCCACCAGCACCCTAGCGGGAGGGCCCAATGAGCAGTTCTTC.

This clonotype occurred many times. The gene calls are TRBV24-1 and TRBJ2-1; 15 bases fit TRBD2. Germline CDR1 KGHDR, CDR2 SFDVKD. With 9 bases clipped from V and 6 bases from J, the junction kept 2 bases outside the gene matches. This CDR3 has 14 residues. In nucleotides, the CDR3 is TGTGCCACCGGACTAGCGGGAGGGCGCAATGAGCAGTTCTTC. Amino acid sequence: CATGLAGGRNEQFF.

The chain uses TRBV7-2 and TRBJ2-7; possible D gene TRBD2, 7 bases. V lost 6 bases and J lost 0, with 15 bases in between. Germline CDR1 SGHTA, CDR2 FQGNSA. The CDR3 runs 15 residues. CDR3 DNA: TGTGCCAGCAGGGACGTAGGGGGGGGCTCCTACGAGCAGTACTTC. It encodes CASRDVGGGSYEQYF.

As concerns this clonotype: This could be a read error, since a much larger clone is one nucleotide away. The rearrangement joins TRBV7-3 to TRBJ1-1; D not certain. Looked up from germline, CDR1 is SGHTA and CDR2 is FQGTGA. V was pared by 0 bases and J by 1 base, with 9 bases between. This CDR3 spans 15 amino acids. The CDR3 region has the DNA TGTGCCAGCAGCTTAACGGTGGCGGGGAACACTGAAGCTTTCTTT. Translated: CASSLTVAGNTEAFF.

The chain combines TRBV6-2 or TRBV6-3 with TRBJ2-5; 7 nucleotides agree with TRBD1. CDR3 length equals 14 residues. Germline assignment: CDR1 MNHEY and CDR2 SVGEGT. V was clipped by 6 bases and J by 3 bases; unmatched bases: 7. CDR3 sequence: CASRLDRAKETQYF. The CDR3 DNA sequence: TGTGCCAGCAGGCTAGACAGGGCCAAAGAGACCCAGTACTTC.

This clonotype was observed a handful of times. The rearrangement uses TRBV20-1 and TRBJ1-2; D gene unclear. The CDR3 runs 14 residues. Trimming cost V 2 bases and J 0 bases, with 10 bases left between them. The germline V gene has CDR1 DFQATT and CDR2 SNEGSKA (reference sequence). CDR3 DNA: TGCAGTGCTAGACCCCCGTACTCTAACTATGGCTACACCTTC. This translates into CSARPPYSNYGYTF.

The chain carries TRBV12-3 or TRBV12-4 and TRBJ2-7; a possible D gene is TRBD2 (7 bases). This CDR3 has 16 amino acids. Deletions cut 1 base from V and 6 bases from J, with 19 bases between. The CDR3 nucleotides are TGTGCCAGCAGTTTAGTGGGGGGGGTACAGGGCAGCGAGCAGTACTTC. Translation: CASSLVGGVQGSEQYF.

This clonotype was observed at least ten times. This chain uses TRBV10-3 with TRBJ2-7; the D is unclear. Trimming shortened V by 6 bases and J by 6 bases, and 9 bases separated the two germline ends. CDR3 length equals 11 residues. Germline lookup yields CDR1 ENHRY and CDR2 SYGVKD. The CDR3: CAISQTREQYF. DNA for the CDR3: TGTGCCATCAGCCAAACTCGCGAGCAGTACTTC.

J is TRBJ1-2 and V is TRBV29-1, with D tentatively TRBD1 (6 bases). The CDR3 contains 13 residues. Germline-derived CDR1 and CDR2 are SQVTM and ANQGSEA. The V gene lost 6 bases and the J gene lost 8 bases, with 19 bases spanning the gap. CDR3 sequence (DNA): TGCAGCGTAAAATTGCCGGGGGCAGAAGGCTACACCTTC. This gives the protein CSVKLPGAEGYTF.

This clonotype was observed a handful of times. The V call is TRBV5-1, the J call TRBJ2-1, with TRBD2 as a possible D gene (5 bases). V dropped 0 bases and J dropped 5 bases, with 15 bases sitting between them. Per germline, CDR1 SGHRS and CDR2 YFSETQ. The CDR3 has 16 residues. The CDR3 here is CASSLVRGAYDNEQFF. CDR3 coding DNA: TGCGCCAGCAGCTTGGTCCGGGGAGCGTATGACAATGAGCAGTTCTTC.

This chain links TRBV15 with TRBJ1-3; D not certain. V lost 5 bases and J lost 0, with 11 bases in between. CDR1 and CDR2 (germline): LNHNV, YYDKDF (reference sequence). The CDR3 contains 15 residues. In nucleotides, the CDR3 is TGTGCCACCAGCGATGCCGTTCCCTCTGGAAACACCATATATTTT. It yields the protein CATSDAVPSGNTIYF.

This clonotype was recorded at least ten times. J is TRBJ2-7 and V is TRBV4-3; TRBD1 aligns across 8 bases. Germline V lookup: CDR1 LGHNA, CDR2 YSLEER. CDR3 length: 15 residues. V was pared by 3 bases and J by 2 bases, with 6 bases of the junction left unmatched. The CDR3 here is CASSQDRQGPYEQYF. In nucleotides, the CDR3 is TGCGCCAGCAGCCAGGACAGACAGGGGCCCTACGAGCAGTACTTC.

Only a few counts were recorded for this clonotype. This CDR3 reads CSEGDSTEAFF. DNA of the CDR3: TGCAGCGAAGGGGACAGCACTGAAGCTTTCTTT. V is TRBV29-1 and J is TRBJ1-1; TRBD1 agrees at 7 bases. V was clipped by 7 bases and J by 4 bases; unmatched bases: 3. Germline CDR1 SQVTM, CDR2 ANQGSEA. This CDR3 has 11 residues.

This clonotype was seen a few times. The CDR3 DNA is TGTGCCAGCAGCCTGGAGGTGTTCGGAGTTAGCACAGATACGCAGTATTTT. Amino acid sequence: CASSLEVFGVSTDTQYF. The genes are TRBV7-2 and TRBJ2-3; perhaps TRBD2 as D (5 bases). V was clipped by 5 bases and J by 0 bases, with 18 bases between them. The CDR3 loop spans 17 amino acids. Germline CDR1 is SGHTA and CDR2 is FQGNSA.

For this clonotype: Compared with germline, one end of the junction differs, possibly owing to a read error. The rearrangement joins TRBV7-9 to TRBJ1-2; D is ambiguous. The CDR3 spans 15 residues. Germline V CDR1 and CDR2: SEHNR, FQNEAQ (reference sequence). The CDR3 DNA follows: TGTGCCAGCAGCTCTTCCGAGTCGAATAACTATGGCGACACCTTC. Protein product: CASSSSESNNYGDTF. Variable domain in full (rest from reference TRBV7-9 and TRBJ1-2): DTGVSQNPRHKITKRGQNVTFRCDPISEHNRLYWYRQTLGQGPEFLTYFQNEAQLEKSRLLSDRFSAERPKGSFSTLEIQRTEQGDSAMYLCASSSSESNNYGDTFGSGTRLTVV.

The rearrangement joins TRBV5-1 to TRBJ2-3; 8 positions match TRBD1. The V gene's germline CDR1 is SGHRS and CDR2 YFSETQ. The CDR3 contains 15 residues. The trim removed 0 bases at V and 5 bases at J, leaving 5 bases unmatched. The CDR3 nucleotides read TGCGCCAGCAGCTTGGGGTCAGGGGGCGTAGATACGCAGTATTTT. Translating it yields CASSLGSGGVDTQYF.

This clonotype has just a few counts. V usage is TRBV4-2 and J usage is TRBJ2-1; possibly TRBD1 for D (6 bases). The CDR3 consists of 21 residues. V was cut by 2 bases and J by 0 bases, with 26 bases left in between. Germline V gene data show CDR1 as LGHNA and CDR2 as YNFKEQ. Written as DNA, the CDR3 is TGTGCCAGCAGCCAAATAGGAACGACAGGAGGTAAAATAAGCTCCTACAATGAGCAGTTCTTC. Translated: CASSQIGTTGGKISSYNEQFF.

The V gene is TRBV7-2, the J gene TRBJ2-4, with D possibly being TRBD1 or TRBD2 (5 bases each). In germline, CDR1 is SGHTA, CDR2 FQGNSA. V was cut by 5 bases and J by 0 bases, with 14 bases left in between. The length of the CDR3 is 16 residues. CDR3 sequence (DNA): TGTGCCAGCAGCCCCGGGGCGGCCCTAGCCAAAAACATTCAGTACTTC. It encodes CASSPGAALAKNIQYF.

This clonotype was detected only a few times. This chain uses TRBV7-9 with TRBJ1-2, with D possibly being TRBD1 (6 bases). Trimming left V 5 bases short and J 8 bases short, with 18 bases between. Germline values: CDR1 SEHNR, CDR2 FQNEAQ (reference sequence). This CDR3 has 14 amino acids. This chain's CDR3 is CASSPRQDLFGYTF. DNA for the CDR3: TGTGCCAGCAGCCCCCGACAGGATTTATTCGGCTACACCTTC.

V and J are TRBV7-9 and TRBJ2-3, with 8 bases matching TRBD1. The CDR3 covers 15 residues. Germline V gives CDR1 SEHNR, CDR2 FQNEAQ (reference sequence). Trimming removed 5 bases from V and 5 bases from J; junction bases left unmatched: 9. The CDR3 DNA follows: TGTGCCAGCAGCCCCCGGACAGGGTTCGGAGATACGCAGTATTTT. This translates into CASSPRTGFGDTQYF.

The sample holds many counts of this clonotype. V usage is TRBV7-2 and J usage is TRBJ2-1, with D perhaps assigned TRBD1 or TRBD2 (5 bases each). Germline V gene data show CDR1 as SGHTA and CDR2 as FQGNSA. The CDR3 sequence is 15 residues long. The V end lost 0 bases, the J end lost 3 bases, and 9 bases lay between the germline ends. The CDR3 nucleotides read TGTGCCAGCAGCTTAGCGGGACCCTTCTACAATGAGCAGTTCTTC. This translates into CASSLAGPFYNEQFF.

This clonotype appeared many times. V usage is TRBV5-1 and J usage is TRBJ2-1, with 7 bases that match TRBD1. Losses at the gene ends were 7 bases for V and 2 bases for J; bases not matched to a gene: 3. In germline, CDR1 is SGHRS, CDR2 YFSETQ. This CDR3 spans 13 amino acids. As DNA, the CDR3 is TGCGCCAGCGCGACAGGGCCCTACAATGAGCAGTTCTTC. Its translation is CASATGPYNEQFF.

The chain carries TRBV29-1 and TRBJ2-3, with D possibly matching TRBD2 (6 bases). V was pared by 5 bases and J by 0 bases, with 12 bases between. This CDR3 has 14 residues. CDR1 is SQVTM and CDR2 is ANQGSEA in the germline V gene. The CDR3 nucleotides are TGCAGCGTTAACCTAGCGAAGAGCACAGATACGCAGTATTTT. Translation gives CSVNLAKSTDTQYF.

This rearrangement joins TRBV20-1 to TRBJ2-1; TRBD2 agrees at 7 bases. The CDR3 has 13 residues. CDR1 and CDR2 from the germline V gene are DFQATT and SNEGSKA (reference sequence). J lost 8 bases, V lost 4 bases, and 8 bases had no gene match. CDR3 sequence reads: CSANYDGGDEQFF. The CDR3 DNA is TGCAGTGCTAATTATGATGGGGGGGATGAGCAGTTCTTC.

This clonotype has only a few counts. The V call is TRBV28, the J call TRBJ2-7; a possible D gene is TRBD1 (5 bases). The CDR3 has 13 residues. Germline V gene data show CDR1 as MDHEN and CDR2 as SYDVKM. V lost 3 bases to trimming and J lost 7 bases, with 13 bases between them. The CDR3 loop is CASSLGPPTEQYF. CDR3 in DNA: TGTGCCAGCAGTTTGGGGCCCCCCACGGAGCAGTACTTC.